One TCR beta chain is described in this entry. Its antigen is unidentified. This sample stems from a study of human T cells and chemical hapten exposure. Across the whole study: Slight volume differences across pooled libraries mainly accounted for varying per-sample TCR yields.

This CDR3 has 15 amino acids. Between the trimmed V and J ends, which lost 3 bases and 8 bases, there was a span of 14 bases. The V gene's germline CDR1 is LNHDA and CDR2 SQIVND (reference sequence). Unfractionated whole blood was the source from which total RNA was extracted. In the library, unique molecular identifiers were attached to individual cDNA molecules. One entry per CDR3 protein, called by TCRdb with MiXCR from the reads. This table has roughly 120,000 distinct CDR3 sequences, 8% to 9.5% appearing once. Study-level results: No shift was seen in TCRs above 1 in 1000 frequency with DPC sensitization.

Material: whole blood. The chain uses TRBV19 and TRBJ1-6, with a possible D match to TRBD1 (5 bases). This receptor was identified in a human donor in good health. Some clones in this sample may be carry-over from other donors' samples. CDR3 protein: CASSIGKGSDSPLHF. DNA of the CDR3: TGTGCCAGTAGTATTGGAAAGGGGAGCGATTCACCCCTCCACTTT.